This is a list of T cell receptor beta chains from one sample in a study of a mutant IDH1 vaccine in newly diagnosed glioma. These receptors are not linked to any known antigen. Some clones are missing from TCRdb's copy, which holds only in-frame ones; the method was immunoSEQ multiplex PCR. The table shows about 55,000 clones, with 76% occurring only once. This sample comprised PBMCs, obtained from a glioma patient whose treatment included an IDH1 peptide vaccine. The receptors shown here come from a woman aged 40 to 50 with glioma. Some clones in this sample may be carry-over from other donors' samples. Both conserved end residues are part of each CDR3. Each record gives: D gene, V gene, clone size, J gene, CDR3 protein. The D gene is left open where the match is weak. Expanded clones get a size class; other rows say once, few or many, or leave the size out.

D: .
V: TRBV6-1
size: .
J: TRBJ2-7
CDR3: CAARQTYEQYF

D: TRBD1
V: TRBV2
size: once
J: TRBJ1-2
CDR3: CAIPQDRATYGYTF

D: TRBD1
V: TRBV18
size: .
J: TRBJ2-7
CDR3: CASSPSSQGAYEQYF

D: TRBD1
V: TRBV6-6
size: once
J: TRBJ1-1
CDR3: CASSRGQALETEAFF

D: .
V: TRBV7-2
size: .
J: TRBJ2-5
CDR3: CASSLSGLQETQYF

D: TRBD1
V: TRBV28
size: .
J: TRBJ2-7
CDR3: CASSLTQGYEQYF

D: TRBD1
V: TRBV2
size: .
J: TRBJ2-3
CDR3: CASRPGQGTDTQYF

D: .
V: TRBV7-7
size: .
J: TRBJ2-7
CDR3: CASSLETQSSYEQYF

D: .
V: TRBV9
size: .
J: TRBJ2-4
CDR3: CASSPVGGADIQYF

D: TRBD1
V: TRBV11-2
size: .
J: TRBJ1-1
CDR3: CASSPGDRVDSAFF

D: TRBD1
V: TRBV6-5
size: once
J: TRBJ2-5
CDR3: CASSYSPGTGSGTQYF

D: TRBD1
V: TRBV6-1
size: .
J: TRBJ1-2
CDR3: CASSHVEGAGGYTF

D: .
V: TRBV4-3
size: .
J: TRBJ2-1
CDR3: CASSQDLQSYNEQFF

D: .
V: TRBV4-3
size: .
J: TRBJ1-4
CDR3: CASSQDRATNEKLFF

D: TRBD2
V: TRBV6-4
size: once
J: TRBJ2-2
CDR3: CASSLAGATGELFF

D: .
V: TRBV27
size: .
J: TRBJ1-2
CDR3: CASSSRAANYGYTF

D: TRBD2
V: TRBV6-1
size: .
J: TRBJ2-7
CDR3: CASSEGLAGGDEQYF

D: .
V: TRBV10-2
size: once
J: TRBJ2-3
CDR3: CASSGLGATDTQYF

D: .
V: TRBV9
size: .
J: TRBJ1-2
CDR3: CASSVPGPTGDLNYGYTF

D: TRBD1
V: TRBV10-3
size: few
J: TRBJ1-1
CDR3: CAISPTGSRTEAFF

D: .
V: TRBV11-2
size: .
J: TRBJ1-2
CDR3: CASSSDNYGYTF

D: TRBD2
V: TRBV19
size: .
J: TRBJ2-3
CDR3: CASSRVAGAITDTQYF

D: .
V: TRBV9
size: .
J: TRBJ1-1
CDR3: CASSVGGDLNTEAFF

D: .
V: TRBV27
size: once
J: TRBJ1-2
CDR3: CASSPNVANYGYTF

D: .
V: TRBV9
size: .
J: TRBJ1-6
CDR3: CASSVLNDSPLHF

D: TRBD1
V: TRBV6-6
size: once
J: TRBJ1-5
CDR3: CASNDRGSNQPQHF

D: .
V: TRBV21-1
size: .
J: TRBJ1-2
CDR3: CASIPNPSYRGRRGYTF

D: TRBD2
V: TRBV14
size: .
J: TRBJ2-3
CDR3: CASSQDSGRGTDTQYF

D: TRBD1
V: TRBV5-4
size: .
J: TRBJ1-2
CDR3: CASSSPPGGYGYTF

D: .
V: TRBV5-6
size: .
J: TRBJ2-6
CDR3: CASSLGAGANVLTF

D: .
V: TRBV5-1
size: .
J: TRBJ1-4
CDR3: CASSWDLTTNEKLFF

D: .
V: TRBV7-9
size: .
J: TRBJ2-7
CDR3: CASSFHRSLDEQYF

D: .
V: TRBV9
size: .
J: TRBJ1-5
CDR3: CASSEGLFNQPQHF

D: .
V: TRBV11-2
size: .
J: TRBJ2-5
CDR3: CASSSSRQYQETQYF

D: .
V: TRBV5-6
size: .
J: TRBJ2-7
CDR3: CASSPRWGEQYF

D: .
V: TRBV2
size: .
J: TRBJ1-2
CDR3: CASRIQAIYGYTF

D: .
V: TRBV27
size: .
J: TRBJ2-7
CDR3: CASSFGQFGEQYF

D: .
V: TRBV29-1
size: few
J: TRBJ1-5
CDR3: CSVGENSNQPQHF

D: TRBD2
V: TRBV6-1
size: .
J: TRBJ2-2
CDR3: CASSEIAGGGTGELFF

D: .
V: TRBV4-1
size: .
J: TRBJ1-1
CDR3: CASSQEGQLNTEAFF

D: .
V: TRBV6-5
size: .
J: TRBJ2-7
CDR3: CASSPGTYEQYF

D: TRBD1
V: TRBV15
size: .
J: TRBJ1-2
CDR3: CATSSSPQGDGYTF

D: TRBD1
V: TRBV5-6
size: .
J: TRBJ1-5
CDR3: CASSFTGEGSNQPQHF

D: .
V: TRBV7-6
size: once
J: TRBJ2-7
CDR3: CASSLNSAREQYF

D: .
V: TRBV7-9
size: once
J: TRBJ1-2
CDR3: CASSRANYGYTF

D: TRBD1
V: TRBV19
size: .
J: TRBJ2-3
CDR3: CASSIGGLGDRHTDTQYF

D: TRBD1
V: TRBV10-3
size: .
J: TRBJ1-1
CDR3: CATHRGSDTEAFF

D: .
V: TRBV7-2
size: .
J: TRBJ2-3
CDR3: CASSLSGPSTDTQYF

D: TRBD2
V: TRBV25-1
size: .
J: TRBJ2-7
CDR3: CASSTSVSYEQYF

D: .
V: TRBV18
size: .
J: TRBJ2-3
CDR3: CASSPLNRVPSTDTQYF

D: .
V: TRBV5-1
size: medium-sized
J: TRBJ1-1
CDR3: CASSLWPGNTEAFF

D: .
V: TRBV15
size: .
J: TRBJ2-3
CDR3: CATRPGDITDTQYF

D: TRBD1
V: TRBV6-5
size: .
J: TRBJ2-3
CDR3: CASNRQGGSRTQYF

D: TRBD2
V: TRBV19
size: .
J: TRBJ2-2
CDR3: CASSILAGNTGELFF

D: .
V: TRBV25-1
size: .
J: TRBJ1-4
CDR3: CASSEGGLLLFF